The T cell receptor (beta chain) under discussion was sequenced for a study of blood T cell repertoires in COVID-19. Profiled with immunoSEQ multiplex PCR; TCRdb holds only in-frame clones, not every one. The data show fewer than 300,000 clones, more than 75% seen once. Assignment of participants to cohorts was predicated upon participant-reported clinical history. Worth noting for this clone: The sample contains more than one DNA sequence encoding this CDR3.

Sequenced sample: PBMCs or T cells enriched from blood (not recorded which). The sequence derives from a middle-aged woman with acute COVID-19.

Written as DNA, the CDR3 is TGCAGCGTTGAACAGGGGCTTTATGGCTACACCTTC. This translates into CSVEQGLYGYTF. The chain combines TRBV29-1 with TRBJ1-2; the D gene is possibly TRBD1 (6 bases). Germline V gives CDR1 SQVTM, CDR2 ANQGSEA. This CDR3 has 12 amino acids. V shed 2 bases and J shed 5 bases, with 9 bases lying between them.